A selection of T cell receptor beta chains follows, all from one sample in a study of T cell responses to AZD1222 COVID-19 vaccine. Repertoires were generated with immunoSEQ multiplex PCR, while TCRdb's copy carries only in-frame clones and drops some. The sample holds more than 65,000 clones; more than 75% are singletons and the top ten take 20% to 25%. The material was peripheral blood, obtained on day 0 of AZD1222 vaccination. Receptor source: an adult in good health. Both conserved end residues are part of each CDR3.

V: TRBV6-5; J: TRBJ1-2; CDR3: CASYRGQGDYGYTF
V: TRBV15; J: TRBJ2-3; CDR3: CATSRAGRDTQYF
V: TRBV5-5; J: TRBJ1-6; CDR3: CASSADGSSYNSPLHF
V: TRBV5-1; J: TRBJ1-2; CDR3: CASSLDGQGGDGYTF
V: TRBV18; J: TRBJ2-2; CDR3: CASSQGQGLHGELFF
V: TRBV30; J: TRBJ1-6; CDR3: CAWSLLGSLHF
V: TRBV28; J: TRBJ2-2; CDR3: CASLSGSNTGELFF
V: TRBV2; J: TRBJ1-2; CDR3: CASSEWVDSSGYTF
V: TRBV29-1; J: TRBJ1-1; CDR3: CSVMWGRDTEAFF
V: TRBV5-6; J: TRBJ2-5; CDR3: CASSLGLAGERETQYF
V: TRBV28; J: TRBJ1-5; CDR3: CASSSVLRAGNQPQHF
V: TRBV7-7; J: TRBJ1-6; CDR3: CASSLLGNPLHF